These 30 T cell receptor beta chains were sequenced from one sample in a study of T cells in Graves' hyperthyroidism and ophthalmopathy. Amplified regions were TCR beta CDR3 sequences from RNA transcripts. First-round RT-PCR of the TCR CDR3 relied on the HTBI primer set. MiXCR, applied by TCRdb to the multiplex PCR reads, yields one record per CDR3 protein. The repertoire includes fewer than 700,000 distinct CDR3 sequences, roughly 15% of them detected once, and approximately 18% sits in the top ten. The specimen was blood. These receptors were taken from a woman younger than 30 with Graves' ophthalmopathy.

In this sample, this clonotype turned up many times. The gene calls are TRBV11-2 and TRBJ2-2; D possibly corresponds to TRBD1 (5 bases). This CDR3 has 18 amino acids. Germline V lookup: CDR1 SGHAT, CDR2 FQNNGV. Trimming removed 2 bases at V and 2 bases at J, with 18 bases between. The chain's CDR3 is CASSLSGFLAPNTGELFF. Written as DNA, the CDR3 is TGTGCCAGCAGCTTATCAGGGTTCCTGGCACCCAACACCGGGGAGCTGTTTTTT.

This clonotype was seen at least ten times. The chain employs TRBV20-1 and TRBJ2-7; 11 nucleotides line up with TRBD1. The germline V gene has CDR1 DFQATT and CDR2 SNEGSKA (reference sequence). The CDR3 has 14 residues. Trimming took 5 bases from V and 4 from J; bases not matched to a gene: 7. This chain's CDR3 is CSAQSGTGGYEQYF. The CDR3 DNA is TGCAGTGCTCAATCCGGGACAGGGGGATACGAGCAGTACTTC.

Many counts were recorded for this clonotype. The rearrangement links TRBV12-3 or TRBV12-4 to TRBJ1-5; 11 bases are a match to TRBD1. The CDR3 loop spans 19 amino acids. Trimming at V came to 5 bases and at J to 0 bases, leaving 12 bases not matched to a gene. The CDR3 reads CASSMRDRGFGYSNQPQHF. CDR3 nucleotide sequence: TGTGCCAGCAGTATGCGGGACAGGGGGTTCGGATATAGCAATCAGCCCCAGCATTTT.

There are many counts of this clonotype. This chain connects TRBV7-2 to TRBJ2-5, with D perhaps matching TRBD1 or TRBD2 (5 bases each). This CDR3 is built from 14 residues. Germline V CDR1 and CDR2: SGHTA, FQGNSA. V lost 5 bases and J 5 bases, leaving 15 bases between the germline ends. CDR3 sequence (DNA): TGTGCCAGCAGCCCGGGCCTCGGGGCGGAGACCCAGTACTTC. It encodes CASSPGLGAETQYF.

On this clonotype: This may stem from a read error, because a much larger clone lies one nucleotide away. J is TRBJ1-2 and V is TRBV5-1, with 7 nucleotides matching TRBD1. This CDR3 is built from 14 residues. In germline, CDR1 is SGHRS, CDR2 YFSETQ. The CDR3 DNA follows: TGCGCCAGCAGCTTGGAGGGACAGAACTATGGCCACACCTTC. This codes for CASSLEGQNYGHTF.

This clonotype appeared many times. This chain uses TRBV5-1 with TRBJ1-2, with no clear D. Trimming took 7 bases from V and 3 from J, leaving 10 bases between them. This CDR3 is built from 12 residues. The germline gives CDR1 SGHRS, CDR2 YFSETQ. This chain's CDR3 is CASADMDYGYTF. The CDR3 DNA reads TGCGCCAGCGCCGACATGGACTATGGCTACACCTTC.

This clonotype was recorded at least ten times. The chain joins TRBV7-3 to TRBJ2-3; tentatively, D is TRBD1 (5 bases). Germline V CDR1 and CDR2: SGHTA, FQGTGA. V lost 0 bases to trimming and J lost 1 base, with 5 bases between them. The CDR3 is made up of 14 amino acids. The CDR3 DNA is TGTGCCAGCAGCTTAACAGGGGGCACAGATACGCAGTATTTT. Its protein product is CASSLTGGTDTQYF. Filled out from reference TRBV7-3 and TRBJ2-3, the complete variable domain reads GAGVSQTPSNKVTEKGKYVELRCDPISGHTALYWYRQSLGQGPEFLIYFQGTGAADDSGLPNDRFFAVRPEGSVSTLKIQRTERGDSAVYLCASSLTGGTDTQYFGPGTRLTVL.

The rearrangement uses TRBV14 and TRBJ2-7, with TRBD1 as a possible D gene (5 bases). V was cut by 3 bases and J by 6 bases, with 12 bases left in between. Per germline, CDR1 SGHDN and CDR2 FVKESK. This CDR3 spans 13 amino acids. The CDR3: CASSQQGPGEQYF. CDR3 bases: TGTGCCAGCAGCCAGCAGGGCCCCGGCGAGCAGTACTTC.

This clonotype has at least ten counts. The gene calls are TRBV27 and TRBJ1-1; D gene uncertain. CDR1 and CDR2 (germline): MNHEY, SMNVEV (reference sequence). Trimming cost V 5 bases and J 0 bases, with 13 bases left between them. The CDR3 sequence is 15 residues long. The CDR3 DNA reads TGTGCCAGCAGTGAGAATATGGGGATGAACACTGAAGCTTTCTTT. This sequence encodes CASSENMGMNTEAFF.

Many counts were recorded for this clonotype. V gene TRBV30 combines with J gene TRBJ1-5; 9 bases align to TRBD1. Germline-derived CDR1 and CDR2 are GTSNPN and SVGIG (reference sequence). Trimming at V came to 2 bases and at J to 5 bases, leaving 7 bases not matched to a gene. The CDR3 covers 15 residues. The CDR3 spells CAWSSGQGSHQPQHF. The CDR3 coding sequence is TGTGCCTGGAGTAGCGGACAGGGGTCCCATCAGCCCCAGCATTTT. The entire variable domain, with the rest obtained from reference TRBV30 and TRBJ1-5, is as follows: SQTIHQWPATLVQPVGSPLSLECTVEGTSNPNLYWYRQAAGRGLQLLFYSVGIGQISSEVPQNLSASRPQDRQFILSSKKLLLSDSGFYLCAWSSGQGSHQPQHFGDGTRLSIL.

This clonotype was detected ten times or more. V and J are TRBV20-1 and TRBJ2-3; TRBD1 aligns across 9 bases. CDR1 DFQATT and CDR2 SNEGSKA come from the germline V gene (reference sequence). The CDR3 runs 13 residues. V trimming: 4 bases; J trimming: 5 bases; junction bases outside the gene matches: 4. CDR3 amino acids: CSATDRGEDTQYF. CDR3 nucleotides: TGCAGTGCTACGGACAGGGGTGAAGATACGCAGTATTTT.

This clonotype was seen at least ten times. This sequence joins TRBV28 and TRBJ1-5; D remains ambiguous. Trimming removed 3 bases from V and 2 bases from J, with 11 bases in between. From germline, CDR1 is MDHEN and CDR2 SYDVKM. The CDR3 runs to 15 residues. CDR3 DNA: TGTGCCAGCAGTTTTTTTCGGGGTGGCAATCAGCCCCAGCATTTT. It translates to CASSFFRGGNQPQHF.

This clonotype was observed once. V and J are TRBV19 and TRBJ2-1; a possible D gene is TRBD2 (5 bases). CDR1 is LNHDA, CDR2 SQIVND, per germline (reference sequence). The CDR3 covers 15 residues. V was clipped by 7 bases and J by 2 bases, with 15 bases between them. The CDR3 sequence is CASISGPPPYNEQFF. CDR3 DNA: TGTGCCAGTATAAGCGGTCCGCCGCCCTACAATGAGCAGTTCTTC. The full variable domain, completed using reference TRBV19 and TRBJ2-1, is DGGITQSPKYLFRKEGQNVTLSCEQNLNHDAMYWYRQDPGQGLRLIYYSQIVNDFQKGDIAEGYSVSREKKESFPLTVTSAQKNPTAFYLCASISGPPPYNEQFFGPGTRLTVL.

This clonotype was seen at least ten times. CDR3: CASSQKPGPYEQYF. CDR3 bases: TGTGCCAGCAGTCAAAAACCGGGACCCTACGAGCAGTACTTC. The rearrangement uses TRBV7-2 and TRBJ2-7; D is possibly TRBD1 or TRBD2 (5 bases each). The CDR3 runs to 14 residues. The germline V and J ends were trimmed by 6 bases and 2 bases, with 14 bases remaining between them. From germline, CDR1 is SGHTA and CDR2 FQGNSA.

This clonotype was recorded at least ten times. This chain links TRBV27 with TRBJ2-3; 9 bases are a match to TRBD1. CDR3 length: 14 residues. V shed 5 bases and J 9 bases; nucleotides not matched to a gene: 9. The germline CDR1 and CDR2 sequences are MNHEY and SMNVEV (reference sequence). CDR3 bases: TGTGCCAGCAGTCGCCGGGACAGGGTTCGGACGCAGTATTTT. It encodes CASSRRDRVRTQYF.

This clonotype was detected a few times. A single base separates this from a much larger clone, so it may be a read error. This chain connects TRBV2 to TRBJ1-1, with D possibly being TRBD1 (6 bases). CDR1 is SNHLY and CDR2 is FYNNEI in the germline V gene. This CDR3 spans 13 amino acids. As DNA, the CDR3 is TGTGCCAGCAGTGATAACAGGGAGGCTGAAGATTTCTTT. Its translation: CASSDNREAEDFF.

At least ten counts were recorded for this clonotype. This chain uses TRBV20-1 with TRBJ1-2; possible D gene TRBD1, 6 bases. This CDR3 is 11 amino acids long. Germline-derived CDR1 and CDR2 are DFQATT and SNEGSKA (reference sequence). Trimming left V 4 bases short and J 8 bases short, with 11 bases between. The CDR3 coding sequence is TGCAGTGCTACAAACAGGGCCGGCTACACCTTC. It encodes CSATNRAGYTF.

This clonotype was counted many times. The gene calls are TRBV11-2 and TRBJ2-5; D unresolved. Trimming left V 2 bases short and J 5 bases short, with 6 bases between. The germline gives CDR1 SGHAT, CDR2 FQNNGV. The CDR3 extends over 12 amino acids. CDR3 DNA sequence: TGTGCCAGCAGCTTATCCCTGGAGACCCAGTACTTC. This sequence encodes CASSLSLETQYF.

The CDR3 coding sequence is TGTGCCAGCAGCATCCGCTACCAAGAGACCCAGTACTTC. The encoded protein is CASSIRYQETQYF. V usage is TRBV6-1 and J usage is TRBJ2-5; D is ambiguous. The CDR3 is 13 amino acids. CDR1 is MNHNS and CDR2 is SASEGT in the germline V gene. V shed 6 bases and J shed 0 bases, with 8 bases lying between them.

On this clonotype itself: Given a much more abundant clone one base away, this may be a read error. V is TRBV28 and J is TRBJ2-7; D assignment may be TRBD1 or TRBD2 (6 bases each). The CDR3 extends over 15 amino acids. Germline V gene data show CDR1 as MDHEN and CDR2 as SYDVKM. Trimming cost V 5 bases and J 1 base, with 15 bases left between them. The chain's CDR3 is CASSPLGGLSYEQYF. For the CDR3, the DNA is TGTGCCAGCAGTCCCCTCGGGGGCTTATCCTACGAGCAGTACTTC.

There are many counts of this clonotype. The genes are TRBV29-1 and TRBJ2-2, with a weak D call TRBD2 (5 bases). The V gene lost 2 bases and the J gene lost 7 bases, with 17 bases spanning the gap. Germline V gives CDR1 SQVTM, CDR2 ANQGSEA. The CDR3 contains 15 residues. The DNA for the CDR3 is TGCAGCGTTGAATTCGGTTGGCTAGCCAGCGGGGAGCTGTTTTTT. Translation: CSVEFGWLASGELFF.

This clonotype was seen more than once but under ten times. The chain employs TRBV6-1 and TRBJ2-2; D is possibly TRBD2 (6 bases). CDR1 and CDR2 (germline): MNHNS, SASEGT. V lost 11 bases to trimming and J lost 4 bases, with 17 bases between them. The CDR3 extends over 14 amino acids. The CDR3 protein is CAATAGSLTGELFF. The CDR3 DNA reads TGTGCCGCAACGGCGGGGTCGCTCACCGGGGAGCTGTTTTTT.

The V and J genes are TRBV30 and TRBJ1-1; D gene unclear. V was pared by 7 bases and J by 8 bases, with 11 bases between. The CDR3 runs to 10 residues. Germline loops: CDR1 GTSNPN, CDR2 SVGIG (reference sequence). The CDR3 bases are TGTGCCTCCCTGACGAGAGAAGCTTTCTTT. Encoded protein: CASLTREAFF.

This clonotype was detected many times. The chain couples TRBV7-2 to TRBJ2-5, with 10 bases fitting TRBD2. V shed 4 bases and J 4 bases; nucleotides not matched to a gene: 9. Germline lookup yields CDR1 SGHTA and CDR2 FQGNSA. The CDR3 is 16 amino acids. CDR3 residues: CASSSSGRAVGETQYF. CDR3 nucleotides: TGTGCCAGCAGCTCCAGCGGGAGGGCCGTTGGAGAGACCCAGTACTTC.

The chain uses TRBV18 and TRBJ1-5; possible D gene TRBD1, 6 bases. Germline V lookup: CDR1 KGHSH, CDR2 LQKENI. This CDR3 has 16 residues. Trimming removed 3 bases from V and 0 bases from J, with 12 bases in between. The CDR3 loop reads CASSPGTPISNQPQHF. CDR3 DNA: TGTGCCAGCTCACCCGGGACACCGATTAGCAATCAGCCCCAGCATTTT.

This clonotype was counted a few times. A much larger clone lies a single base off, so this may be a read error. The chain combines TRBV18 with TRBJ1-1; D remains unclear. Germline loops: CDR1 KGHSH, CDR2 LQKENI. CDR3 length equals 14 residues. In DNA, the CDR3 is TGTGCCAGCTCACCAACGGGCCCTAACATTGAAGCTTTCTTT. Protein product: CASSPTGPNIEAFF.

This clonotype showed up just a few times. This sequence joins TRBV12-3 or TRBV12-4 and TRBJ2-3; D not resolved. Trimming left V 3 bases short and J 2 bases short, with 12 bases between. There are 15 residues in the CDR3. CDR3: CASSFPSGLTDTQYF. The CDR3 nucleotides are TGTGCCAGCAGTTTTCCATCCGGGCTCACAGATACGCAGTATTTT.

This clonotype has ten or more counts. The chain uses TRBV29-1 and TRBJ1-2, with TRBD1 matching 8 bases. The CDR3 totals 13 residues. Germline-derived CDR1 and CDR2 are SQVTM and ANQGSEA. The V gene end was trimmed by 6 bases and the J gene end by 8 bases; junction bases not matched to a gene: 11. DNA of the CDR3: TGCAGCGTGGAGACAGGGGAGACGGGGGGCTACACCTTC. Its translation is CSVETGETGGYTF.

This clonotype was seen a handful of times. V gene TRBV9 combines with J gene TRBJ2-2; 13 bases match TRBD2. Per germline, CDR1 SGDLS and CDR2 YYNGEE. The CDR3 has 19 amino acids. After removal of 0 bases from V and 4 bases from J, the junction contained 9 bases not matched to a gene. The CDR3 nucleotides read TGTGCCAGCAGCGTAGCGACTAGCGGGGGGCCGGTCCGCACCGGGGAGCTGTTTTTT. Amino acid sequence: CASSVATSGGPVRTGELFF.

The chain links TRBV7-2 to TRBJ2-7, with 12 positions matching TRBD2. This CDR3 region has 15 residues. Germline lookup yields CDR1 SGHTA and CDR2 FQGNSA. V lost 7 bases and J lost 5; bases outside the gene matches: 9. This CDR3 reads CASKRGTSGRDEQYF. The CDR3 bases are TGTGCCAGCAAAAGGGGGACTAGCGGGCGGGACGAGCAGTACTTC.